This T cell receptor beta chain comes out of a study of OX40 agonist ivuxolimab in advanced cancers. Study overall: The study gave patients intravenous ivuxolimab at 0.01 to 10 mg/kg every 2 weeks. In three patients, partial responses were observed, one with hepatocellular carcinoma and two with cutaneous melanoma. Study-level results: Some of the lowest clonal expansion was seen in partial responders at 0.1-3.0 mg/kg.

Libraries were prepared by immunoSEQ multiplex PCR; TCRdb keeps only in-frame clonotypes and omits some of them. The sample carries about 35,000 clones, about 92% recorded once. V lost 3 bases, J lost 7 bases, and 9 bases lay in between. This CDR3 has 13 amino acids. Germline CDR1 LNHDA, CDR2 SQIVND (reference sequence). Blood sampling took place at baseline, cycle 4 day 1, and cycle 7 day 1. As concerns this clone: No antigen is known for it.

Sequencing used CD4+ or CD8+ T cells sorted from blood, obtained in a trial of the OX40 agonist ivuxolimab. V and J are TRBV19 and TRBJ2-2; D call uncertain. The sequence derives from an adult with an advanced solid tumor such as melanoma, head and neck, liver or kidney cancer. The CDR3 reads CASSIRGDGELFF. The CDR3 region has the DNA TGTGCCAGTAGTATTCGTGGGGACGGGGAGCTGTTTTTT. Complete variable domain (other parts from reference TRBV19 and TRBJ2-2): DGGITQSPKYLFRKEGQNVTLSCEQNLNHDAMYWYRQDPGQGLRLIYYSQIVNDFQKGDIAEGYSVSREKKESFPLTVTSAQKNPTAFYLCASSIRGDGELFFGEGSRLTVL.